This entry concerns a single T cell receptor (beta chain). The table lists this clone with a few counts. The target of this receptor is not known. No much larger clone exists at a distance of one base, and base qualities are not known. The cohort consisted of hundreds of healthy bone marrow donors. Cohort members were all nominally healthy when sampled, although unrecorded immune exposures were likely present. The donor tested CMV seronegative, placing the donor among the roughly 400 seronegative members of the cohort. Each donor provided a peripheral blood sample, and peripheral blood mononuclear cells were used for TCR beta sequencing. Genomic DNA was extracted from the blood cell samples with the Qiagen DNeasy Blood Extraction Kit. The sample originates from a study of cytomegalovirus exposure and HLA in healthy donors (dated by TCRdb to 2017 to 2019). Regarding the complete study: An earlier analysis of 587 of the donors reported 276 Gb of sequence data and 95 million to 130 million unique TCR beta sequences obtained from approximately 180 million T cells. The study combined high-throughput TCR immunosequencing, statistical association of individual TCRs with disease status, and machine learning to predict cytomegalovirus infection status. To decide whether each TCR beta V gene segment behaved as functional or pseudogenic, an earlier analysis of approximately 600 of the donors relied on high-throughput TCR beta sequencing. In addition to the first cohort of 666 subjects, a separate validation cohort of 120 different subjects was used. Across some 400 genotyped donors of the cohort, an average of 235,054 unique TCR beta nucleotide sequences per donor were sequenced, and 15% to 20% of those sequences were non-productive. The aim of the study was to test whether cataloging public T cell receptors could identify signatures of past pathogen exposure. A later genetic analysis used genome-wide SNP genotypes for 398 of the 666 donors, treating that subset as a discovery cohort. HLA typing included class I and class II loci at four-digit resolution. Rather than using new phenotypic data, the later analysis identified candidate immune exposures from TCR beta sequences and from how often those sequences occurred across donors. Typing coverage differed by locus: A, B, C, DRB1 and DQB1 were typed in roughly 620-630 donors, DQA1 in about 550, DPA1 in 600 to 610, and DPB1 in just under 490. An early release covering about 600 HLA-typed donors comprised about 300 gigabases of sequencing data and tens of millions of unique TCR sequences. The study profiled the T cell repertoires of under 700 subjects by immunosequencing and related them to cytomegalovirus serostatus. Alongside the repertoire data, information on donor age, sex, ethnicity and CMV serostatus was compiled. A later analysis re-examined previously published TCR beta repertoires from roughly 650 donors and added high-resolution HLA genotyping to investigate patterns of TCR occurrence. All discovery cohort repertoires had been generated using a single sequencing platform. Of the roughly 400 genotyped donors, roughly 76% were placed in the genetic ancestry cluster associated with self-reported Caucasian donors. A handful of DR-DQ haplotypes were handled as single units for association and clustering because linkage in the cohort was strong.

On the study overall, not on this receptor specifically: In a later analysis, most CMV-associated TCR beta chains were found to appear HLA-restricted, with HLA associations seemingly driven largely by CMV exposure. In a later analysis, HLA-associated TCR beta chains showed more clonal expansion and lower generation probabilities than non-associated chains that were equally common. Because HLA typing was unavailable for some donors at each locus, only the typed subset was used in association tests. Assigning TCR associations to individual alleles was difficult when HLA alleles, especially DR and DQ, strongly co-occurred. Broadly in line with IMGT annotations, most TCR beta V segments showed up in productive rearrangements about 87% or about 30% of the time in an earlier analysis of several hundred of the donors. A further reported finding was that TCR beta sequences accurately predicted the HLA-A and HLA-B alleles for most subjects in the first cohort. In vitro tests confirmed that a few of the cytomegalovirus-associated TCR beta chains recognize cytomegalovirus antigens. A cluster of highly shared sequence variants was judged likely to be a technical artifact of the sequencing pipeline. Presence/absence analyses assumed roughly uniform sequencing depth across donors, an assumption that may not hold. Across donors, most TCR sequences were observed very rarely, whereas some public TCRs were present in many individuals. An association between a missense DCLRE1C variant and V-gene and J-gene trimming of TCR beta chains was found in a later genetic analysis and replicated in an independent cohort. The only immune exposure information available for the cohort was CMV serostatus. In a later analysis, several top co-occurrence clusters were reported to appear linked to parvovirus B19, influenza, CMV and Epstein-Barr virus. The authors suggested that the approach could potentially be extended to other disease states and immunological phenotypes. Compared with the roughly 710-donor mean, donors in an Asian-associated ancestry cluster had fewer N-insertions in productive TCRs, according to a later genetic analysis. In a later analysis, the rate of TCR association differed among HLA loci, with DRB1 alleles having the most associated TCRs and HLA-C alleles having the fewest. Correlated functional status among segregating V segments might be attributable to linkage disequilibrium, but an unknown experimental factor could not be ruled out. A later analysis associated 15,000 or so TCR beta sequences with specific HLA alleles at a false discovery rate of 0.05. The earlier analysis of about 600 of the donors excluded some 15 rarely observed V segments, including chromosome 9 orphons, because counts were too low. Some IMGT-functional V segments, including TRBV6-2 and TRBV6-3, could not be distinguished by the 87-base-pair reads and were therefore excluded. In both the original and validation cohorts, the classifier was reported to diagnose cytomegalovirus status with high specificity and sensitivity. The study listed 150 to 200 TCR beta chains as associated with cytomegalovirus. The cohort was sequenced for TCR beta chains only, and without alpha or paired-chain data the features that could be detected were limited.

Library generation was performed with the immunoSEQ multiplex PCR assay. A mixture of 60 forward primers for TCR Vbeta segments and 13 reverse primers for TCR Jbeta segments was used in the multiplex PCR. Amplification of the CDR3 region of rearranged TCR beta genes was performed with a multiplex PCR assay on genomic DNA. The Illumina HiSeq System was used to sequence the amplified TCR beta libraries as 87-base-pair reads. As for the original processing: In a later analysis, tens of millions of unique TCR beta chains were counted across the 690 or so repertoires, and around 10 million of these chains were shared by at least two donors. Raw reads were error-corrected and collapsed into unique sequences by a nearest-neighbor algorithm in which closely related sequences were merged to remove PCR and sequencing errors. Alignment of CDR3 sequences to IMGT reference sequences was used to assign V, D and J gene segments. For a sequence to be retained, a match of at least six nucleotides was required to both a V gene segment and a J gene segment. Rearrangements were classified as productive when the CDR3 lacked stop codons and remained in frame with V and J, and all other rearrangements were classified as non-productive. CDR3 was defined by IMGT convention, running from the second conserved V-encoded cysteine to the conserved J-encoded phenylalanine. The earlier analysis of about 530 of the donors excluded any sequence lacking an unambiguous match to a single V gene segment. An earlier analysis of fewer than 750 of the donors classified V segments as functional when productive rearrangements were above 56.7% and as segregating when the standard deviation between donors was above 5%. A statistical classification framework was developed to diagnose cytomegalovirus status using the catalog of TCR beta chain sequences. In a later analysis, V and J genes were assigned by comparing TCR nucleotide sequences against IMGT/GENE-DB human TR gene sequences. Using the TCRdist pipeline, a later analysis assigned CDR3 sequences along with most-parsimonious VDJ recombination scenarios. In a later analysis, every TCR beta chain was defined by the combination of its CDR3 amino acid sequence and its V-gene family, and reads without a unique V-gene family were dropped. A later analysis removed 592 highly shared, low-generation-probability nucleotide sequences to deal with suspected cross-contamination and a sequencing artifact. In a later analysis, a clonal expansion index for each public chain was calculated from normalized within-repertoire ranks of inferred template counts. Generation probabilities in a later analysis came from a VDJ recombination model fitted to out-of-frame rearrangements, and those results were checked against IGoR. A later analysis scored TCR-TCR, TCR-HLA and TCR-CMV co-occurrence with hypergeometric tests, applying a repertoire-size bias correction to TCR pairs. A later analysis estimated false discovery rates by permuting HLA or CMV assignments 20 times. In a later analysis, co-occurring TCRs were grouped using DBSCAN, with TCRdist sequence similarity added in when clustering inside HLA-allele-positive subsets. For co-occurrence clustering, repertoires with fewer than 30,000 or more than 120,000 public chains were excluded, along with roughly five repertoires with anomalous nucleotide sharing. The table was pulled from immuneACCESS by TCRdb, which kept in-frame rearrangements only. Such tables lose some clones; where checked, under half of the loss comes from unresolved V genes, and the rest has no known cause. V and J calls and clone size follow that table, whereas D and trimming were derived from the DNA. For this sample the table gives 110,000 to 150,000 clones, of which around 9.6% were detected only once. The ten largest clonotypes hold over 1.5% of the sample.

Cut back by 5 bases and 8 bases, the V and J ends lie 12 bases apart. There are 12 amino acids in the CDR3, from cysteine to phenylalanine inclusive. Only the CDR3 DNA stays, 36 bases, in frame from base 1. CDR1 and CDR2, looked up from the germline V gene, are SGHTA and FQGNSA. Material: PBMCs. The sequence links TRBV7-2 to TRBJ1-1; TRBD1 could be the D gene, as 6 bases match. This receptor was obtained from a male donor in good health and CMV-seronegative. CDR3 reads: CASSTIDREAFF. The sequence in DNA is TGTGCCAGCAGCACAATAGACAGGGAAGCTTTCTTT.